The rows below give T cell receptor beta chains drawn from one sample of a study of blood T cell repertoires in COVID-19. The repertoire was sequenced with immunoSEQ multiplex PCR; TCRdb's copy has only in-frame clones and lacks some. The sample has about 140,000 clones; 78% are singletons. Source material: peripheral blood. These receptors were obtained from a woman aged 55-70 years with acute or convalescent COVID-19. Both conserved end residues are part of each CDR3. D genes are given only for firm matches. Clone size, where shown, is once, few, many, or a class for clones that have expanded.

>TRBJ2-1|NA|15|TRBD1|TRBV19
CASSIGDRGINEQFF
TGTGCCAGTAGTATTGGGGACAGGGGAATCAATGAGCAGTTCTTC
>TRBJ2-3|NA|15|TRBD2|TRBV24-1
CATSLAGVVTDTQYF
TGTGCCACCAGCCTAGCGGGAGTAGTAACAGATACGCAGTATTTT
>TRBJ2-1|once|15|TRBD2|TRBV30
CAWSVTSGLVNEQFF
TGTGCCTGGAGTGTAACTAGCGGGCTCGTCAATGAGCAGTTCTTC
>TRBJ1-1|NA|13|NA|TRBV7-9
CASSFMSNTEAFF
TGTGCCAGCAGCTTCATGTCGAACACTGAAGCTTTCTTT
>TRBJ2-7|NA|13|NA|TRBV7-9
CASSALLSAEQYF
TGTGCCAGCAGCGCACTTCTTAGCGCCGAGCAGTACTTC
>TRBJ1-1|NA|14|NA|TRBV19
CASSIQGPNTEAFF
TGTGCCAGTTCTATTCAGGGGCCTAACACTGAAGCTTTCTTT
>TRBJ2-3|NA|21|TRBD2|TRBV6-1
CASSEANGLAGASVGLYTQYF
TGTGCCAGCAGTGAAGCGAATGGACTAGCGGGGGCTAGTGTAGGGCTCTATACGCAGTATTTT
>TRBJ2-5|NA|17|TRBD2|TRBV11-2
CASSLDGEGGWGETQYF
TGTGCCAGCAGCTTAGATGGGGAGGGAGGATGGGGAGAGACCCAGTACTTC
>TRBJ2-1|NA|13|NA|TRBV2
CASTRVTYNEQFF
TGTGCCAGCACAAGAGTTACCTACAATGAGCAGTTCTTC
>TRBJ2-4|NA|14|TRBD2|TRBV6-1
CASSEGGGKNIQYF
TGTGCCAGCAGTGAAGGGGGGGGCAAAAACATTCAGTACTTC
>TRBJ2-4|few|17|NA|TRBV2
CASSELNPWTPKNIQYF
TGTGCCAGCAGTGAATTAAACCCCTGGACACCCAAAAACATTCAGTACTTC
>TRBJ2-2|NA|14|NA|TRBV27
CASSSSLAPGELFF
TGTGCCAGCAGTTCCAGCCTAGCGCCCGGGGAGCTGTTTTTT
>TRBJ2-3|NA|13|TRBD2|TRBV30
CAWIPAGRDTQYF
TGTGCCTGGATCCCAGCGGGAAGGGATACGCAGTATTTT
>TRBJ1-2|once|13|NA|TRBV2
CASRDDSLYGYTF
TGTGCCAGCAGAGACGACAGCCTCTATGGCTACACCTTC
>TRBJ2-5|few|15|TRBD2|TRBV3-1/TRBV3-2
CASSEGLAGGETQYF
TGTGCCAGCAGCGAGGGACTAGCGGGAGGGGAGACCCAGTACTTC
>TRBJ2-2|NA|14|NA|TRBV7-3
CASSFTSYTGELFF
TGTGCCAGCAGCTTTACCAGTTACACCGGGGAGCTGTTTTTT
>TRBJ1-4|NA|14|TRBD1|TRBV10-3
CAISSGGANEKLFF
TGTGCCATCAGCTCAGGGGGCGCGAATGAAAAACTGTTTTTT
>TRBJ1-4|NA|15|NA|TRBV7-9
CASRTGGSLNEKLFF
TGTGCCAGCAGAACAGGCGGCAGCCTTAATGAAAAACTGTTTTTT
>TRBJ2-7|NA|14|TRBD1|TRBV19
CASSIGQGNYEQYF
TGTGCCAGTAGTATAGGACAGGGAAACTACGAGCAGTACTTC
>TRBJ1-6|NA|13|NA|TRBV3-1/TRBV3-2
CASSQSYNSPLHF
TGTGCCAGCAGCCAATCTTATAATTCACCCCTCCACTTT
>TRBJ2-1|few|16|TRBD2|TRBV10-1
CASSYVAGGNYNEQFF
TGCGCCAGCAGCTACGTAGCGGGAGGGAACTACAATGAGCAGTTCTTC
>TRBJ2-2|NA|16|TRBD1|TRBV10-2
CASSEATGGGTGELFF
TGCGCCAGCAGTGAGGCAACAGGGGGCGGCACCGGGGAGCTGTTTTTT
>TRBJ1-1|once|13|NA|TRBV19
CASSIWQNTEAFF
TGTGCCAGTAGTATATGGCAGAACACTGAAGCTTTCTTT
>TRBJ2-1|NA|16|TRBD2|TRBV28
CASSRTSGTSYNEQFF
TGTGCCAGCAGTAGGACTAGCGGGACGTCCTACAATGAGCAGTTCTTC
>TRBJ1-2|NA|14|NA|TRBV7-9
CASQGRGTNYGYTF
TGTGCCAGCCAGGGGAGGGGTACTAACTATGGCTACACCTTC
>TRBJ2-2|NA|11|NA|TRBV6-5
CASRRLGELFF
TGTGCCAGCAGGAGGCTAGGGGAGCTGTTTTTT
>TRBJ1-4|NA|15|NA|TRBV4-1
CASSQEIVPGEKLFF
TGCGCCAGCAGCCAAGAAATAGTACCAGGTGAAAAACTGTTTTTT
>TRBJ1-1|NA|14|NA|TRBV19
CASTQGTGNTEAFF
TGTGCCAGTACTCAGGGGACCGGGAACACTGAAGCTTTCTTT
>TRBJ1-1|NA|15|NA|TRBV6-2/TRBV6-3
CASSYNKGQGTEAFF
TGTGCCAGCAGTTACAATAAGGGGCAGGGCACTGAAGCTTTCTTT
>TRBJ2-7|NA|13|NA|TRBV29-1
CSVEASSGYEQYF
TGCAGCGTTGAGGCTAGCTCTGGTTACGAGCAGTACTTC
>TRBJ1-1|NA|17|TRBD1|TRBV5-1
CASSLVYRTGESTEAFF
TGCGCCAGCAGCTTGGTGTACAGGACAGGGGAGAGCACTGAAGCTTTCTTT
>TRBJ1-1|NA|14|NA|TRBV7-9
CASSLGAPNTEAFF
TGTGCCAGCAGCTTGGGAGCTCCGAACACTGAAGCTTTCTTT
>TRBJ2-7|NA|12|NA|TRBV30
CAWSGGRYEQYF
TGTGCCTGGAGTGGGGGGCGCTACGAGCAGTACTTC
>TRBJ2-1|few|18|TRBD2|TRBV6-4
CASSVLAAGAPTYNEQFF
TGTGCCAGCAGTGTACTGGCGGCGGGAGCCCCTACCTACAATGAGCAGTTCTTC
>TRBJ2-7|few|14|NA|TRBV6-5
CASSKMAGQGEQYF
TGTGCCAGCAGCAAAATGGCAGGGCAGGGTGAGCAGTACTTC
>TRBJ2-7|NA|19|TRBD1|TRBV11-2
CASSLILGQGPNPSYEQYF
TGTGCCAGCAGCTTAATCCTCGGACAGGGGCCTAACCCCTCCTACGAGCAGTACTTC
>TRBJ1-5|many|13|NA|TRBV30
CAWSVTEYQPQHF
TGTGCCTGGAGTGTGACAGAGTATCAGCCCCAGCATTTT
>TRBJ1-1|NA|13|TRBD1|TRBV20-1
CSASTGGITEAFF
TGCAGTGCTAGTACAGGGGGCATCACTGAAGCTTTCTTT
>TRBJ2-3|NA|17|TRBD2|TRBV18
CASSQVSGLAGTDTQYF
TGTGCCAGCTCACAGGTTTCAGGACTAGCGGGGACAGATACGCAGTATTTT
>TRBJ1-2|NA|16|NA|TRBV5-6
CASSAGLTGTYYGYTF
TGTGCCAGCAGCGCTGGGTTAACGGGTACCTACTATGGCTACACCTTC
>TRBJ1-5|NA|13|NA|TRBV24-1
CATSTSRGQPQHF
TGTGCCACCAGCACCTCGCGTGGTCAGCCCCAGCATTTT
>TRBJ1-2|NA|13|NA|TRBV6-4
CASSVAGESGYTF
TGTGCCAGCAGTGTTGCCGGGGAATCTGGCTACACCTTC
>TRBJ2-1|once|14|TRBD2|TRBV29-1
CSVLAGAFTHEQFF
TGCAGCGTTCTAGCGGGAGCTTTTACCCATGAGCAGTTCTTC